This TCR beta chain came from a study of T cells expressing NK-cell markers. TCRdb re-called the 5' RACE reads and shows each CDR3 protein once, DNA omitted. This sample's clone table lists some 340,000 distinct CDR3 sequences. The CDR3 sequence is 14 residues long. Germline CDR1 is SGHRS and CDR2 is YFSETQ. The chain links TRBV5-1 to TRBJ1-1; the TRBD1 assignment by TCRdb is unverifiable without DNA. The origin of this receptor is a man aged 18-70 years in good health. Sample: blood T cells: a sorted CD56 or NKG2C T cell subset, CD4+ or CD8+ T cells, or bulk PBMC T cells (not recorded which). The CDR3 protein is CASSGPTGNTEAFF.